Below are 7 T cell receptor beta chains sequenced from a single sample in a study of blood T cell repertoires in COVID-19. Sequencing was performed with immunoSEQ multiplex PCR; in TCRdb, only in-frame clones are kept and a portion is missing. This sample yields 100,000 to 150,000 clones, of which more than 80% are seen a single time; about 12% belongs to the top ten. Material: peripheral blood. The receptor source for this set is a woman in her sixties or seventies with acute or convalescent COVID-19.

The CDR3: CASSVWQWSEKLFF. The CDR3 nucleotides read TGTGCCAGCAGTGTGTGGCAGTGGAGTGAAAAACTGTTTTTT. The chain links TRBV2 to TRBJ1-4; no clear D. This CDR3 contains 14 residues. CDR1 is SNHLY and CDR2 is FYNNEI in the germline V gene. Trimming cost V 4 bases and J 7 bases, with 13 bases left between them.

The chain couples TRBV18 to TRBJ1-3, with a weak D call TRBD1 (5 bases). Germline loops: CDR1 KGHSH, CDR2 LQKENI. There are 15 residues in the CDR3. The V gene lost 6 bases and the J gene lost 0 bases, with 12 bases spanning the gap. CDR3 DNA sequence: TGTGCCAGCTCCCCCTCGGGGGGCTCTGGAAACACCATATATTTT. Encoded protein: CASSPSGGSGNTIYF.

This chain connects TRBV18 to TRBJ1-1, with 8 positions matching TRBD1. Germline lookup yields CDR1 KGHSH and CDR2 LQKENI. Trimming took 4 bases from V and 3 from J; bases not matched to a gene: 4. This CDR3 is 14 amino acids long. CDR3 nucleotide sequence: TGTGCCAGCTCACTTTCGGACAGGGACACTGAAGCTTTCTTT. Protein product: CASSLSDRDTEAFF.

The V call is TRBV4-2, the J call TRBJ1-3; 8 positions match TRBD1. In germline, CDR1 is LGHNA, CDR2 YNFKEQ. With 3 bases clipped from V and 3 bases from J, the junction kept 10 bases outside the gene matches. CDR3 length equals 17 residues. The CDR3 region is CASSQIMGQEGGNTIYF. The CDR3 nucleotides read TGTGCCAGCAGCCAGATCATGGGACAGGAAGGTGGAAACACCATATATTTT.

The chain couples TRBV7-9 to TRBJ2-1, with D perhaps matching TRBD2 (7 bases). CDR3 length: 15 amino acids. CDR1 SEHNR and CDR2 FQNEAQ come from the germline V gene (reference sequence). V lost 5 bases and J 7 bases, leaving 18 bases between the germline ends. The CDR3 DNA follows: TGTGCCAGCAGCCCGGGGGGCTCCTTCTCAAATGAGCAGTTCTTC. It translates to CASSPGGSFSNEQFF.

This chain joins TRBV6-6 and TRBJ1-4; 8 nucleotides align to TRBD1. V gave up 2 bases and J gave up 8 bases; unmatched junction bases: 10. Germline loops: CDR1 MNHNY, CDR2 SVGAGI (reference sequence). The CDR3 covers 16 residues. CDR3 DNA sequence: TGTGCCAGCAGTTACGCGCAGGGGGCAAGGGAAGAAAAACTGTTTTTT. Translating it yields CASSYAQGAREEKLFF.

This chain's CDR3 is CVTRSVNYTEAFF. The CDR3 nucleotides are TGTGTAACCCGAAGCGTTAATTACACTGAAGCTTTCTTT. J is TRBJ1-1 and V is TRBV10-3; D not certain. The CDR3 sequence is 13 residues long. CDR1 and CDR2 (germline): ENHRY, SYGVKD.